These 15 T cell receptor beta chains were sequenced from one sample in a study of T cell repertoires in cytomegalovirus infection. These receptors lack a known antigen. TCRdb itself ran the reads through MiXCR, one entry per CDR3 protein. The sample carries about 470,000 distinct CDR3 sequences, about 42% recorded once. Here the sequenced sample was cultured PBMCs, taken from culture after CMV antigen stimulation. These receptors were taken from a human donor in good health (CMV status not recorded). Some clones in this sample may be carry-over from other donors' samples.

This chain joins TRBV12-3 or TRBV12-4 and TRBJ2-2; unclear D gene. The V gene lost 7 bases and the J gene lost 5 bases, with 5 bases spanning the gap. The CDR3 extends over 11 amino acids. CDR3 DNA: TGTGCCAGCACGGGTACCGGGGAGCTGTTTTTT. Its translation: CASTGTGELFF.

The sample holds a few counts of this clonotype. This chain uses TRBV24-1 with TRBJ1-5; D not resolved. V was pared by 11 bases and J by 4 bases, with 2 bases between. This CDR3 is 9 amino acids long. Germline V gives CDR1 KGHDR, CDR2 SFDVKD. The CDR3 nucleotides read TGTGCCATGAATCAGCCCCAGCATTTT. Translated: CAMNQPQHF.

This clonotype came up once. The chain uses TRBV6-6 and TRBJ2-5; D call uncertain. Germline V gives CDR1 MNHNY, CDR2 SVGAGI (reference sequence). CDR3 length equals 13 residues. V was pared by 5 bases and J by 1 base, with 8 bases between. The CDR3 nucleotides read TGTGCCAGCAGTGCAGAGTTCCAAGAGACCCAGTACTTC. It specifies CASSAEFQETQYF.

The rearrangement links TRBV4-1 to TRBJ1-6; 7 positions match TRBD1. V dropped 3 bases and J dropped 4; count of bases not matched to a gene: 9. The length of the CDR3 is 17 residues. Germline loops: CDR1 MGHRA, CDR2 YSYEKL. CDR3 bases: TGCGCCAGCAGCCAGCCAGTCCCGGGACAGTATAATTCACCCCTCCACTTT. Translation: CASSQPVPGQYNSPLHF.

CDR3 in DNA: TGTGCCAGCAGCTTTGCTGGCCAGGGGGATACGCAGTATTTT. Residues: CASSFAGQGDTQYF. The J gene is TRBJ2-3, the V gene TRBV7-2; possible D gene TRBD1, 6 bases. Germline V CDR1 and CDR2: SGHTA, FQGNSA. V lost 3 bases to trimming and J lost 6 bases, with 13 bases between them. The CDR3 has 14 amino acids.

V is TRBV12-3 or TRBV12-4 and J is TRBJ2-1; 8 bases align to TRBD2. Trimming removed 5 bases from V and 9 bases from J; junction bases left unmatched: 12. The CDR3 covers 15 residues. The CDR3 reads CASSPPGGRWGEQFF. CDR3 bases: TGTGCCAGCAGTCCCCCGGGGGGGAGATGGGGTGAGCAGTTCTTC.

The CDR3, as DNA: TGCGCCAGCAGCCAAGAATACCTACACACCGGGGAGCTGTTTTTT. Amino acids: CASSQEYLHTGELFF. This chain uses TRBV4-3 with TRBJ2-2; D is uncertain. The CDR3 contains 15 residues. The V and J ends lost 0 bases and 3 bases respectively, with 8 bases between them. The germline CDR1 and CDR2 sequences are LGHNA and YSLEER.

V usage is TRBV6-4 and J usage is TRBJ1-6; no definite D call. CDR1 and CDR2 from the germline V gene are MRHNA and SNTAGT. The CDR3 consists of 13 residues. V dropped 4 bases and J dropped 5 bases, with 6 bases sitting between them. This chain's CDR3 is CASSVTDNSPLHF. Written as DNA, the CDR3 is TGTGCCAGCAGTGTGACGGATAATTCACCCCTCCACTTT.

The CDR3 sequence: CASSEAGLGEQYF. In DNA, the CDR3 is TGTGCCAGCAGTGAAGCAGGGCTGGGCGAGCAGTACTTC. V usage is TRBV6-1 and J usage is TRBJ2-7; D ambiguous. Per germline, CDR1 MNHNS and CDR2 SASEGT. The V end lost 0 bases, the J end lost 6 bases, and 9 bases lay between the germline ends. The CDR3 is made up of 13 amino acids.

This clonotype occurred a few times. The V and J genes are TRBV11-2 and TRBJ2-1, with D perhaps matching TRBD1 (5 bases). This CDR3 has 16 residues. V was trimmed by 1 base and J by 6 bases, leaving 16 bases between them. Germline CDR1 is SGHAT and CDR2 is FQNNGV. CDR3 nucleotide sequence: TGTGCCAGCAGCTTAGGGGGCCCCCCAAGGGCCAATGAGCAGTTCTTC. This translates into CASSLGGPPRANEQFF.

This clonotype showed up just once. This chain uses TRBV29-1 with TRBJ2-1; 7 bases are shared with TRBD2. Germline V lookup: CDR1 SQVTM, CDR2 ANQGSEA. J gave up 10 bases and V 0 bases, and 15 bases lay outside the gene matches. The CDR3 totals 16 residues. In DNA, the CDR3 is TGCAGCGTTGAAGATCGAGGAGGGAGGGCCTCACTAGAGCAGTTCTTC. Translation: CSVEDRGGRASLEQFF.

In this sample, this clonotype turned up a few times. The chain employs TRBV19 and TRBJ1-5, with 8 nucleotides matching TRBD1. The CDR3 length is 16 residues. V lost 5 bases, J lost 3 bases, and 9 bases stayed unmatched. The germline V gene has CDR1 LNHDA and CDR2 SQIVND (reference sequence). The CDR3 DNA follows: TGTGCCAGTAGTGTCAAAGGGACAGGCTTCAATCAGCCCCAGCATTTT. Encoded protein: CASSVKGTGFNQPQHF.

This clonotype was seen only a few times. V gene TRBV12-3 or TRBV12-4 combines with J gene TRBJ2-7, with 7 bases aligning to TRBD2. V shed 6 bases and J 3 bases; nucleotides not matched to a gene: 8. This CDR3 region has 14 residues. CDR3 DNA: TGTGCCAGCAGCCCCGGGACTAAGGGCTACGAGCAGTACTTC. This encodes CASSPGTKGYEQYF.

The rearrangement links TRBV11-1 to TRBJ1-1, with D hard to call. V lost 6 bases, J lost 4 bases, and 18 bases lay in between. The CDR3 consists of 15 residues. The germline gives CDR1 SGHAT, CDR2 FQDESV (reference sequence). The CDR3 protein is CASRPSGGGITEAFF. The CDR3 DNA reads TGTGCCAGCAGACCTAGTGGTGGAGGCATCACTGAAGCTTTCTTT. The full variable domain, its missing parts supplied by reference TRBV11-1 and TRBJ1-1, is EAEVAQSPRYKITEKSQAVAFWCDPISGHATLYWYRQILGQGPELLVQFQDESVVDDSQLPKDRFSAERLKGVDSTLKIQPAELGDSAMYLCASRPSGGGITEAFFGQGTRLTVV.

This clonotype was detected a few times. The chain combines TRBV7-2 with TRBJ2-1, with 9 bases aligning to TRBD2. Germline values: CDR1 SGHTA, CDR2 FQGNSA. CDR3 length: 16 amino acids. V shed 3 bases, J shed 3 bases, and the junction held 6 bases outside the gene matches. CDR3: CASSFVGAGGYNEQFF. For the CDR3, the DNA is TGTGCCAGCAGCTTCGTAGGAGCGGGAGGCTACAATGAGCAGTTCTTC.